This T cell receptor (beta chain) originates from a study of memory CD4+ T cells and cytomegalovirus serostatus (dated 2019 in TCRdb). For context, the study as a whole: A total of some 33 healthy Belgian adults, of whom 9 were CMV seropositive and roughly 24 were CMV seronegative, were included in the cohort. The study sequenced CD4+ memory TCRbeta repertoires of a Belgian cohort with known cytomegalovirus serostatus to replicate a published TCR-based CMV serostatus classifier.

Summary of the overall study and its limitations: Results were interpreted as suggesting that the CMV-associated TCR signature is largely present in the CD4+ memory repertoire. Among the 160 or so previously reported CMV-associated TCRbeta sequences, 67 showed up in the CD4+ memory repertoires, with each one found in between one and five individuals. Unlike the original study, which covered naive and memory CD4+ and CD8+ populations, the Belgian study sequenced only CD4+CD45RO+ memory cells. For CMV serostatus prediction, a median bootstrapped AUC of approximately 0.95 was reached with the original framework, and a median bootstrapped AUC of about 0.89 was reached with a US-trained random forest. A median bootstrapped AUC of almost 0.96 with a 95% CI of 0.76-1.00 was achieved on the Belgian cohort by the original-framework classifier.

Sequences SGHTA (CDR1) and FQGNSA (CDR2) are obtained from the germline V gene. From the cysteine through the phenylalanine, the CDR3 covers 14 amino acids. The DNA shown is the 42-base CDR3, in frame from base 1. V and J are trimmed by 5 bases and 5 bases, and the gene matches miss 8 bases of the junction. A FACSAria II was used to sort memory CD4+ T cells, defined as single viable CD3+CD4+CD8-CD45RO+ cells. CMV serostatus was determined with a Roche Elecsys assay detecting serum IgG against CMV pp150, pp28, p38 and p52. After the samples were thawed, total CD4+ T cells were enriched through positive selection using CD4 magnetic microbeads. The samples came from a separate study whose specific focus was interrogating the CD4+ T cell memory repertoire. Peripheral blood mononuclear cells were isolated and cryopreserved according to standard operating procedures, and serum was stored at -80 degrees C. Staining used CD3-PerCP (BW264/56), CD4-APC (RPA-T4), CD45RO-PE (UCHT1) and CD8-Pacific Orange (3B5) antibodies, with Sytox blue excluding non-viable cells.

Genomic DNA was extracted from sorted cells with the Quick-DNA Microprep Kit. Amplification of TCRbeta DNA was done with the immunoSEQ hsTCRbeta kit, following the protocol from the manufacturer. An Illumina MiSeq instrument was used to sequence the TCRbeta libraries. As for the authors' bioinformatics: After out-of-frame sequences were removed, 2.4 million or so distinct TCRbeta sequences remained, averaging about 61,000 per individual. Each individual was scored according to the count of over 150 previously reported CMV-associated TCRbeta sequences and the total productive distinct TCRbeta count. A beta-binomial model was reimplemented in Python, and scikit-learn random forests with default parameters were trained on US cohort data. Classifier performance on the Belgian cohort was summarized as median AUC with percentile confidence intervals calculated over 10,000 bootstrap iterations. Entries here come from immuneACCESS through TCRdb and include only in-frame sequences with V and J called. Some clones fail to appear in such tables; in the studies checked, an unresolved V gene covers under half of the shortfall, and the cause of the remainder is unknown. V and J calls and clone size follow that table, whereas D and trimming were derived from the DNA. The sample table holds tens of thousands of clones, of which roughly 80% were seen once. The ten largest clones take up approximately 0.43% of the sample.

Turning to this clone: Its recognized antigen is unknown. There are no base qualities to consult, and no much larger clone falls within one base.

The chain joins TRBV7-2 to TRBJ1-1; 7 of the junction bases match TRBD1. The TCR was taken from an adult in good health and CMV-seronegative. Sequenced input: memory CD4+ T cells from blood. The bases read TGTGCCAGCAGCCGTGGGACAGCGGGTACTGAAGCTTTCTTT. Protein translation: CASSRGTAGTEAFF.